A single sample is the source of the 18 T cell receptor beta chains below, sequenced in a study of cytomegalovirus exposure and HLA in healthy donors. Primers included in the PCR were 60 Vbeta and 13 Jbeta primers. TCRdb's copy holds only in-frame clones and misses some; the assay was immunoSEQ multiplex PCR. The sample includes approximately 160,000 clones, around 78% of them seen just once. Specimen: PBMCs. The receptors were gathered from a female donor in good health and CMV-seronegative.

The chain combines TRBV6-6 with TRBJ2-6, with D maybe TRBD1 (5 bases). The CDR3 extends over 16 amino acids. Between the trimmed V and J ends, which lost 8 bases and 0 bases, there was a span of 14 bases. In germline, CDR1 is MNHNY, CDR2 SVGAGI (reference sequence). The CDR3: CASSSRVGSGANVLTF. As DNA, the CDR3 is TGTGCCAGCTCCTCCAGGGTTGGCTCTGGGGCCAACGTCCTGACTTTC.

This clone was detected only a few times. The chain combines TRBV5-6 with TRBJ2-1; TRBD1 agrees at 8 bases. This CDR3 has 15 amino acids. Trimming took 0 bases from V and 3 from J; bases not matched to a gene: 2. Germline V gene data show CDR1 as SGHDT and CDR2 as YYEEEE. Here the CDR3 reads CASSLGTGFYNEQFF. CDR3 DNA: TGTGCCAGCAGCTTGGGGACAGGGTTCTACAATGAGCAGTTCTTC. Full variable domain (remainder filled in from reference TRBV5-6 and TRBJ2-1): DAGVTQSPTHLIKTRGQQVTLRCSPKSGHDTVSWYQQALGQGPQFIFQYYEEEERQRGNFPDRFSGHQFPNYSSELNVNALLLGDSALYLCASSLGTGFYNEQFFGPGTRLTVL.

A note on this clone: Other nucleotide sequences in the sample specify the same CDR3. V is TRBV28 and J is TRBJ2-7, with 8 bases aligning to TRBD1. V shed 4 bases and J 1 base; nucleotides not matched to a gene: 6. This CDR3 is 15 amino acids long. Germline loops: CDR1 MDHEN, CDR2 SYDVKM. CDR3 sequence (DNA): TGTGCCAGCAGTTCAGCCGGGACAGGATCCTACGAGCAGTACTTC. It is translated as CASSSAGTGSYEQYF.

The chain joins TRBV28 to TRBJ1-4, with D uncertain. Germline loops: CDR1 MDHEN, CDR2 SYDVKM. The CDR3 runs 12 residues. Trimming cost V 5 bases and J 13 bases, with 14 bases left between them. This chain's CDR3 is CASSPFTGSLFF. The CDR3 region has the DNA TGTGCCAGCAGTCCCTTCACCGGTTCACTGTTTTTT. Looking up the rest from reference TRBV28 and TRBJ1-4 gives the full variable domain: DVKVTQSSRYLVKRTGEKVFLECVQDMDHENMFWYRQDPGLGLRLIYFSYDVKMKEKGDIPEGYSVSREKKERFSLILESASTNQTSMYLCASSPFTGSLFFGSGTQLSVL.

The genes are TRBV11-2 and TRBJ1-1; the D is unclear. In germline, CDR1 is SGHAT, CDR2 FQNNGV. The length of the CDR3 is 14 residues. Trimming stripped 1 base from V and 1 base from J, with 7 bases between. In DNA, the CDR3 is TGTGCCAGCAGCTTAGGGGCAGGGAACACTGAAGCTTTCTTT. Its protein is CASSLGAGNTEAFF. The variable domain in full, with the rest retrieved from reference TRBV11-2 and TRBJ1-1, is EAGVAQSPRYKIIEKRQSVAFWCNPISGHATLYWYQQILGQGPKLLIQFQNNGVVDDSQLPKDRFSAERLKGVDSTLKIQPAKLEDSAVYLCASSLGAGNTEAFFGQGTRLTVV.

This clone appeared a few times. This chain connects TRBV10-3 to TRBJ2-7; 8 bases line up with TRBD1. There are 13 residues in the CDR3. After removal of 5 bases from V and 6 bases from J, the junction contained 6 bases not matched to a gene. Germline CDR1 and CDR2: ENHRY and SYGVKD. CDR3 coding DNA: TGTGCCATCAGTAATCTACAGGGGGGCGAGCAGTACTTC. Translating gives CAISNLQGGEQYF.

Written as DNA, the CDR3 is TGTGCCAGCAGCAAAATCCCGGGGGTTACCCAAGAGACCCAGTACTTC. Amino acids: CASSKIPGVTQETQYF. The chain recombines TRBV21-1 with TRBJ2-5; TRBD2 is the table's D call, not checked against the DNA. TRBV21-1 is recorded as a pseudogene. The CDR3 contains 16 residues.

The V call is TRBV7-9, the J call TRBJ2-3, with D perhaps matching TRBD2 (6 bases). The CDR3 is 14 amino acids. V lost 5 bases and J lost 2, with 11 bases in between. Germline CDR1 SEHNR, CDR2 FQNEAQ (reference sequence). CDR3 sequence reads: CASSPGGLTDTQYF. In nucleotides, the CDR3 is TGTGCCAGCAGCCCCGGGGGACTCACAGATACGCAGTATTTT.

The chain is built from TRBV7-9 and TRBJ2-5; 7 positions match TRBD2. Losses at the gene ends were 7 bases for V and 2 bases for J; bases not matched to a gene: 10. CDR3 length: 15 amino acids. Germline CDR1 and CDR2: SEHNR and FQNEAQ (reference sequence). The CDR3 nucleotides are TGTGCCAGCACCCTCAAGGGAGGGGATCAAGAGACCCAGTACTTC. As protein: CASTLKGGDQETQYF.

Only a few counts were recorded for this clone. In DNA, the CDR3 is TGTGCCAGCTCAAGCAGGACAGGGGGCCGGACCGGGGAGCTGTTTTTT. It codes for CASSSRTGGRTGELFF. The gene calls are TRBV18 and TRBJ2-2, with 11 bases matching TRBD1. Germline CDR1 reads KGHSH; CDR2 reads LQKENI. The CDR3 totals 16 residues. V was pared by 5 bases and J by 5 bases, with 7 bases of the junction left unmatched.

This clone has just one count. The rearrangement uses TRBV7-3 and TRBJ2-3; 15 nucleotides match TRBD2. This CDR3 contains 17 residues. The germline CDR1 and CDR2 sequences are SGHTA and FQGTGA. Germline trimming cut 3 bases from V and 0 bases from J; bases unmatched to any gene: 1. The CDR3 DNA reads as TGTGCCAGCAGCTTGGGACTAGCGGGGGGCAGCACAGATACGCAGTATTTT. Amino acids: CASSLGLAGGSTDTQYF.

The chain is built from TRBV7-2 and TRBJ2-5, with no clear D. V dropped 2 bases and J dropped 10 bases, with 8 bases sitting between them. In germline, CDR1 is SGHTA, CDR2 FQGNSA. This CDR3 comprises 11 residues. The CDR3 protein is CASSLLEGQYF. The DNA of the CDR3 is TGTGCCAGCAGCTTACTAGAAGGCCAGTACTTC.

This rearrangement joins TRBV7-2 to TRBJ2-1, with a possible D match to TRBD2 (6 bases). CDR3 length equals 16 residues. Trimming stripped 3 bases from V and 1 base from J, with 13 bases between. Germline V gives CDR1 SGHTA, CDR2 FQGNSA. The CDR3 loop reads CASSFGPAGSYNEQFF. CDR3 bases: TGTGCCAGCAGCTTCGGACCAGCGGGTTCCTACAATGAGCAGTTCTTC.

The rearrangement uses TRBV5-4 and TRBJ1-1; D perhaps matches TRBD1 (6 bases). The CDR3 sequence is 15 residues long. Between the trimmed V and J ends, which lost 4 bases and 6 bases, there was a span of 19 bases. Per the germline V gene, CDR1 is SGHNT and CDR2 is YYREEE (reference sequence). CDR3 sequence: CASSTEQGKVAEAFF. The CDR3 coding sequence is TGTGCCAGCAGCACGGAACAGGGTAAAGTGGCTGAAGCTTTCTTT. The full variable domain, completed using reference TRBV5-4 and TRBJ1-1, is ETGVTQSPTHLIKTRGQQVTLRCSSQSGHNTVSWYQQALGQGPQFIFQYYREEENGRGNFPPRFSGLQFPNYSSELNVNALELDDSALYLCASSTEQGKVAEAFFGQGTRLTVV.

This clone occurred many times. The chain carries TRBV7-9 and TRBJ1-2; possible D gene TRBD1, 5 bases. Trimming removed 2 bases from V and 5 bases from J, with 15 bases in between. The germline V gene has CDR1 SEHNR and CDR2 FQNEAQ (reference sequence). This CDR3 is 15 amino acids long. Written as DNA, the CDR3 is TGTGCCAGCAGCTTACCCCTTTTCCAGGGATATGGCTACACCTTC. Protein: CASSLPLFQGYGYTF.

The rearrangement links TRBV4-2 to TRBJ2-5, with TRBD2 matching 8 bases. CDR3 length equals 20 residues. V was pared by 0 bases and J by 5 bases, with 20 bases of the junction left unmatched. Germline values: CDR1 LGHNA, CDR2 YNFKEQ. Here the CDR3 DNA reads TGTGCCAGCAGCCAAGATCAGGTTCCCAATGGGGCGGGAGGTTGGGAGACCCAGTACTTC. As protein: CASSQDQVPNGAGGWETQYF.

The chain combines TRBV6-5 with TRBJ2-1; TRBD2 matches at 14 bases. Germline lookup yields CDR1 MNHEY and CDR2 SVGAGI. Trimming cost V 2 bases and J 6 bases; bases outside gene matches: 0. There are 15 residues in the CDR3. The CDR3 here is CASSYGLAGGNEQFF. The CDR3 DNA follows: TGTGCCAGCAGTTACGGACTAGCGGGGGGCAATGAGCAGTTCTTC.

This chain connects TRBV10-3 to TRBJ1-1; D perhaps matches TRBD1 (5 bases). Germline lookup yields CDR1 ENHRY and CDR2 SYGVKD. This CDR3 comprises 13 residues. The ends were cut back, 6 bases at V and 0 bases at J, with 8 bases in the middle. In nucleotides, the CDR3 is TGTGCCATCAGCCCAGGGATGAACACTGAAGCTTTCTTT. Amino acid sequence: CAISPGMNTEAFF.